These 21 T cell receptor beta chains share one sample of origin, sequenced in a study of blood T cell repertoires in COVID-19. Produced via immunoSEQ multiplex PCR; TCRdb's table is partial and in-frame only. This sample has roughly 120,000 clones, with less than 75% found just once. The material sequenced was peripheral blood. The receptor set was obtained from a woman aged 60-70 years with acute or convalescent COVID-19.

J is TRBJ1-5 and V is TRBV15, with 7 bases aligning to TRBD1. The CDR3 has 14 amino acids. Per germline, CDR1 LNHNV and CDR2 YYDKDF (reference sequence). The J segment lost 7 bases and the V segment lost 3 bases, leaving 6 bases of the junction unmatched. The CDR3 DNA reads TGTGCCACCAGCAGTGCTCAGGGGGGACAGCCCCAGCATTTT. It translates to CATSSAQGGQPQHF.

V and J are TRBV11-2 and TRBJ1-1; D is ambiguous. The germline V and J ends were trimmed by 5 bases and 2 bases, with 6 bases remaining between them. The CDR3 length is 12 residues. Germline CDR1 is SGHAT and CDR2 is FQNNGV. Written as DNA, the CDR3 is TGTGCCAGCAGCCTCAGTAACACTGAAGCTTTCTTT. This encodes CASSLSNTEAFF.

CDR3 bases: TGTGCCAGCAGCCGGAGCAGGGGAACCCGGGAGACCCAGTACTTC. As protein: CASSRSRGTRETQYF. This sequence joins TRBV5-6 and TRBJ2-5; tentative D call: TRBD1 (6 bases). V lost 4 bases and J lost 5, with 18 bases in between. Germline V gene lookup returns CDR1 SGHDT and CDR2 YYEEEE. The CDR3 covers 15 residues.

V is TRBV3-1 (or the pseudogene TRBV3-2) and J is TRBJ1-2; D ambiguous. V lost 1 base, J lost 8 bases, and 11 bases lay in between. This CDR3 contains 13 residues. Germline CDR1 LGHDT, CDR2 YNNKEL (reference sequence). The CDR3 nucleotides read TGTGCCAGCAGCCAAGGGGCGACAACCGGCTACACCTTC. Protein sequence: CASSQGATTGYTF.

The chain uses TRBV6-5 and TRBJ1-5; TRBD1 agrees at 12 bases. Germline values: CDR1 MNHEY, CDR2 SVGAGI. J lost 7 bases, V lost 11 bases, and 6 bases had no gene match. CDR3 length equals 13 residues. The CDR3 here is CAAGTGGRQPQHF. The CDR3 DNA reads as TGTGCCGCCGGGACAGGGGGCCGGCAGCCCCAGCATTTT.

This chain uses TRBV6-1 with TRBJ1-3; maybe TRBD1 (6 bases). Looked up from germline, CDR1 is MNHNS and CDR2 is SASEGT. The CDR3 has 16 amino acids. The germline V and J ends were trimmed by 4 bases and 0 bases, with 13 bases remaining between them. The DNA for the CDR3 is TGTGCCAGCAGTGCCAGGGACATCGCCTCTGGAAACACCATATATTTT. Translation: CASSARDIASGNTIYF.

The V gene is TRBV6-6, the J gene TRBJ2-7; 10 bases are a match to TRBD1. The CDR3 has 14 amino acids. V was pared by 3 bases and J by 4 bases, with 3 bases of the junction left unmatched. In germline, CDR1 is MNHNY, CDR2 SVGAGI (reference sequence). The CDR3, as DNA: TGTGCCAGCAGTTATGGACAGGGGGTGTACGAGCAGTACTTC. Amino acids: CASSYGQGVYEQYF.

The chain couples TRBV5-1 to TRBJ1-1; D perhaps matches TRBD1 (6 bases). The CDR3 has 15 amino acids. Trimming took 4 bases from V and 0 from J, leaving 13 bases between them. CDR1 SGHRS and CDR2 YFSETQ come from the germline V gene. The CDR3 region has the DNA TGCGCCAGCAGCCCCGGGGACACGTTGAACACTGAAGCTTTCTTT. Protein: CASSPGDTLNTEAFF.

The V and J genes are TRBV19 and TRBJ1-6; D perhaps matches TRBD1 (5 bases). Trimming took 9 bases from V and 7 from J, leaving 13 bases between them. Per germline, CDR1 LNHDA and CDR2 SQIVND (reference sequence). The CDR3 runs to 13 residues. The CDR3 sequence is CASGQGYNSPLHF. The CDR3, as DNA: TGTGCCAGCGGGCAGGGTTACAATTCACCCCTCCACTTT.

The chain joins TRBV30 to TRBJ1-3, with D maybe TRBD1 (6 bases). The ends were cut back, 4 bases at V and 2 bases at J, with 9 bases in the middle. Per germline, CDR1 GTSNPN and CDR2 SVGIG (reference sequence). This CDR3 has 13 amino acids. The CDR3 DNA follows: TGTGCCTGGACAGGGGACACTGGAAACACCATATATTTT. The encoded protein is CAWTGDTGNTIYF.

This chain joins TRBV9 and TRBJ1-3; D unresolved. Trimming left V 0 bases short and J 1 base short, with 5 bases between. The germline CDR1 and CDR2 sequences are SGDLS and YYNGEE. The CDR3 is made up of 14 amino acids. The CDR3 spells CASSVDNSGNTIYF. The CDR3 DNA sequence: TGTGCCAGCAGCGTAGACAATTCTGGAAACACCATATATTTT.

The V gene is TRBV7-2, the J gene TRBJ2-2, with TRBD1 as a possible D gene (5 bases). V was shortened by 4 bases and J by 4 bases, with 10 bases between the two germline ends. In germline, CDR1 is SGHTA, CDR2 FQGNSA. This CDR3 region has 14 residues. This chain's CDR3 is CASSSQGSTGELFF. CDR3 bases: TGTGCCAGCAGCTCTCAGGGTTCCACCGGGGAGCTGTTTTTT.

V usage is TRBV5-6 and J usage is TRBJ2-1, with 11 nucleotides matching TRBD2. The CDR3 extends over 14 amino acids. Germline CDR1 reads SGHDT; CDR2 reads YYEEEE. J gave up 10 bases and V 3 bases, and 6 bases lay outside the gene matches. The CDR3: CASSSSWTSGEQFF. CDR3 nucleotide sequence: TGTGCCAGCAGCTCGTCCTGGACTAGCGGGGAGCAGTTCTTC.

The CDR3 here is CASSLDDSYQPQHF. The CDR3 bases are TGCGCCAGCAGCCTAGACGACAGCTATCAGCCCCAGCATTTT. The rearrangement uses TRBV5-1 and TRBJ1-5; TRBD1 is a possible D gene (5 bases). Trimming took off 4 bases at V and 5 bases at J, with 13 bases between the two ends. The CDR3 is made up of 14 amino acids. The germline gives CDR1 SGHRS, CDR2 YFSETQ.

The CDR3 loop is CARSSQGMGYEQYF. For the CDR3, the DNA is TGTGCCAGAAGCTCACAGGGGATGGGGTACGAGCAGTACTTC. V gene TRBV5-3 combines with J gene TRBJ2-7, with 7 bases that match TRBD1. TRBV5-3 is an ORF for which the function is uncertain. V lost 3 bases and J lost 4; bases outside the gene matches: 7. This CDR3 comprises 14 residues.

The chain couples TRBV3-1 (or the pseudogene TRBV3-2) to TRBJ1-3; TRBD1 aligns across 8 bases. Germline V gives CDR1 LGHDT, CDR2 YNNKEL (reference sequence). The CDR3 runs 15 residues. V gave up 3 bases and J gave up 3 bases; unmatched junction bases: 4. The CDR3 spells CASSHRTGNGNTIYF. The CDR3 bases are TGTGCCAGCAGCCATAGGACAGGGAATGGAAACACCATATATTTT.

The rearrangement uses TRBV12-5 and TRBJ1-1; 9 bases map to TRBD1. Per the germline V gene, CDR1 is LGHNT and CDR2 is FRNRAP. V gave up 1 base and J gave up 9 bases; unmatched junction bases: 9. This CDR3 region has 15 residues. CDR3 DNA: TGTGCTAGTGGTTTGGCTCAGACAGGGGGAGGAAAAGCTTTCTTT. Encoded protein: CASGLAQTGGGKAFF.

This clone has ten or more counts. This chain joins TRBV27 and TRBJ2-7, with 7 bases that match TRBD1. The CDR3 is 13 amino acids. Trimming at V came to 6 bases and at J to 0 bases, leaving 2 bases not matched to a gene. The germline V gene has CDR1 MNHEY and CDR2 SMNVEV (reference sequence). CDR3 sequence reads: CASSWDSSYEQYF. The CDR3 DNA follows: TGTGCCAGCAGCTGGGACAGCTCCTACGAGCAGTACTTC.

V usage is TRBV7-2 and J usage is TRBJ1-3; unclear D gene. This CDR3 is built from 13 residues. V lost 0 bases to trimming and J lost 3 bases, with 3 bases between them. Germline loops: CDR1 SGHTA, CDR2 FQGNSA. The CDR3 loop reads CASSLAGGNTIYF. Written as DNA, the CDR3 is TGTGCCAGCAGCTTAGCCGGTGGAAACACCATATATTTT.

This clone was seen just once. The chain uses TRBV29-1 and TRBJ2-7, with 9 bases lining up with TRBD1. V shed 4 bases and J 6 bases; nucleotides not matched to a gene: 7. The CDR3 is 13 residues long. Germline V gives CDR1 SQVTM, CDR2 ANQGSEA. Written as DNA, the CDR3 is TGCAGCGTTGGGGGGACAGGGTTCTCCGAGCAGTACTTC. This sequence encodes CSVGGTGFSEQYF.

V usage is TRBV10-3 and J usage is TRBJ1-1; D gene ambiguous. The CDR3 is made up of 16 amino acids. In germline, CDR1 is ENHRY, CDR2 SYGVKD. With 2 bases removed from V and 5 bases from J, the gap between germline ends came to 18 bases. Written as DNA, the CDR3 is TGTGCCATCAGTGAGGAAACACCGGGTGCGGGTACTGAAGCTTTCTTT. Translating gives CAISEETPGAGTEAFF.